These T cell receptor beta chains were read from a single sample in a study of cytomegalovirus exposure and HLA in healthy donors. Only in-frame clones appear in the TCRdb table, and some are missing; sequencing was by immunoSEQ multiplex PCR. In the table there are about 150,000 clones, around 82% of which are singletons. Sequenced material: PBMCs. The receptor source for this set is a woman aged 45 to 65 in good health and CMV-seropositive. The CDR3 runs from the conserved cysteine through the conserved F or W. The D gene is left open where the match is weak. Some rows mark clone size as missing; the rest say once, few, many or name a class of expanded clone.

size	V	J	D	CDR3	DNA
NA	TRBV6-5	TRBJ1-6	NA	CASSYETGESPLHF	TGTGCCAGCAGTTACGAGACTGGGGAGTCACCCCTCCACTTT
few	TRBV25-1	TRBJ2-7	TRBD1	CASGRGSEQYF	TGTGCCAGCGGCAGGGGGTCCGAGCAGTACTTC
NA	TRBV27	TRBJ1-5	TRBD1	CASSFRTGPNQPQHF	TGTGCCAGCAGTTTCAGGACAGGGCCAAATCAGCCCCAGCATTTT
NA	TRBV7-9	TRBJ2-7	TRBD1	CASSLDRGSRHEQYF	TGTGCCAGCAGCCTAGACAGGGGATCTCGACACGAGCAGTACTTC
NA	TRBV11-2	TRBJ2-1	NA	CASSPSRDIYNEQFF	TGTGCCAGCAGCCCATCCCGGGATATTTACAATGAGCAGTTCTTC
few	TRBV27	TRBJ2-7	NA	CASSLRGYEQYF	TGTGCCAGCAGTTTACGGGGCTACGAGCAGTACTTC
NA	TRBV19	TRBJ2-3	NA	CASSPRTDTQYF	TGTGCCAGTAGCCCCAGGACAGATACGCAGTATTTT
NA	TRBV6-5	TRBJ1-2	NA	CASSYGRDYYGYTF	TGTGCCAGCAGTTACGGGCGGGACTACTATGGCTACACCTTC
few	TRBV9	TRBJ2-1	NA	CASSVDYGGYNEQFF	TGTGCCAGCAGCGTAGATTACGGGGGCTACAATGAGCAGTTCTTC
once	TRBV9	TRBJ2-1	TRBD1	CASSFWDRGKNNEQFF	TGTGCCAGCAGCTTCTGGGACAGGGGGAAGAACAATGAGCAGTTCTTC
NA	TRBV14	TRBJ2-7	NA	CASSHQIGQGPSYEQYF	TGTGCCAGCAGCCACCAAATTGGCCAGGGGCCAAGCTACGAGCAGTACTTC
NA	TRBV19	TRBJ1-1	NA	CASSITGRMSTEAFF	TGTGCCAGTAGTATCACAGGGCGCATGAGCACTGAAGCTTTCTTT
NA	TRBV30	TRBJ2-1	TRBD2	CAWSGSPAGGRDEQFF	TGTGCCTGGAGTGGATCCCCCGCGGGGGGGCGGGATGAGCAGTTCTTC
NA	TRBV28	TRBJ2-7	NA	CASRVSPPRGYEQYF	TGTGCCAGCAGAGTCAGTCCTCCGAGGGGGTACGAGCAGTACTTC
NA	TRBV5-4	TRBJ1-2	NA	CASTGGEDYGYTF	TGTGCCAGCACCGGGGGGGAAGACTATGGCTACACCTTC
NA	TRBV7-8	TRBJ1-3	NA	CASSLANSRSGNTIYF	TGTGCCAGCAGCTTAGCGAACAGCCGCTCTGGAAACACCATATATTTT
NA	TRBV2	TRBJ2-1	TRBD2	CASSWTSGGEQFF	TGTGCCAGCAGTTGGACTAGCGGAGGTGAGCAGTTCTTC
NA	TRBV7-2	TRBJ2-2	TRBD1	CASSMRRTGGFPGELFF	TGTGCCAGCAGCATGCGAAGGACAGGGGGCTTCCCCGGGGAGCTGTTTTTT
few	TRBV27	TRBJ1-5	TRBD1	CASSSSFGPGTGTNQPQHF	TGTGCCAGCAGTTCCTCATTTGGGCCCGGGACAGGAACTAATCAGCCCCAGCATTTT
NA	TRBV27	TRBJ2-2	TRBD1	CASSPRTGNTGELFF	TGTGCCAGCAGTCCCCGGACAGGGAACACCGGGGAGCTGTTTTTT
NA	TRBV7-9	TRBJ1-1	NA	CSSSRQNTEAFF	TGTTCCAGCAGCCGACAGAACACTGAAGCTTTCTTT
few	TRBV10-2	TRBJ1-2	NA	CASSEGSLYGYTF	TGCGCCAGCAGTGAGGGGAGTCTCTATGGCTACACCTTC
NA	TRBV28	TRBJ1-2	NA	CASSQTGPGGYTF	TGTGCCAGCAGCCAGACAGGTCCAGGGGGCTACACCTTC
NA	TRBV7-9	TRBJ1-4	TRBD1	CASSLGTGGRYEKLFF	TGTGCCAGCAGCTTAGGGACAGGGGGCAGATATGAAAAACTGTTTTTT
NA	TRBV6-6	TRBJ2-7	NA	CASSSPSLANYEQYF	TGTGCCAGCAGTTCCCCCAGTTTGGCAAATTACGAGCAGTACTTC
NA	TRBV27	TRBJ2-1	TRBD1	CASSPGQGSNEQFF	TGTGCCAGCAGTCCGGGACAGGGTAGCAATGAGCAGTTCTTC
few	TRBV7-9	TRBJ2-2	NA	CASSLTAGELFF	TGTGCCAGCAGCTTAACGGCCGGGGAGCTGTTTTTT